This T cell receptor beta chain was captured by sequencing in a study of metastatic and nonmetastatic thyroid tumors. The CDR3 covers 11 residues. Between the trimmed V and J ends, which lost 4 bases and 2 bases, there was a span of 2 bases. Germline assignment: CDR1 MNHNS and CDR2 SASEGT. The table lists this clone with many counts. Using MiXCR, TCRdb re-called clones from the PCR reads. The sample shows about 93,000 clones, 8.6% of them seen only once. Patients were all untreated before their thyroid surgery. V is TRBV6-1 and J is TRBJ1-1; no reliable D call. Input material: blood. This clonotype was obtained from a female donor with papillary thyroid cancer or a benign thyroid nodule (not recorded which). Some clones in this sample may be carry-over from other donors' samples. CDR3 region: CASSGNTEAFF. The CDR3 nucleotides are TGTGCCAGCAGTGGAAACACTGAAGCTTTCTTT.